One sample yielded the 29 T cell receptor beta chains listed below, sequenced in a study of human T cells and chemical hapten exposure. TCRdb analysed the 5' RACE reads with MiXCR anew, one entry per CDR3 protein. Of about 80,000 distinct CDR3 sequences listed, 15% were seen once; the top ten hold about 6.8%. Unfractionated whole blood yielded total RNA. All receptors come from a female donor in good health.

This clonotype has more than one count but fewer than ten. This rearrangement joins TRBV11-2 to TRBJ1-1, with D tentatively TRBD1 (6 bases). Trimming took 4 bases from V and 3 from J, leaving 21 bases between them. Germline loops: CDR1 SGHAT, CDR2 FQNNGV. The CDR3 has 17 amino acids. The chain's CDR3 is CASSSRGWGARDTEAFF. CDR3 in DNA: TGTGCCAGCAGCTCAAGGGGGTGGGGTGCTCGAGACACTGAAGCTTTCTTT.

This chain joins TRBV5-1 and TRBJ1-1; maybe TRBD1 (6 bases). The CDR3 length is 14 residues. Trimming removed 0 bases from V and 5 bases from J, with 11 bases in between. The V gene's germline CDR1 is SGHRS and CDR2 YFSETQ. DNA of the CDR3: TGCGCCAGCAGCTTGGAGGGGGAATGGACTGAAGCTTTCTTT. Residues: CASSLEGEWTEAFF.

The table lists this clonotype with a few counts. The V and J genes are TRBV20-1 and TRBJ2-3, with 9 bases lining up with TRBD2. Germline-derived CDR1 and CDR2 are DFQATT and SNEGSKA (reference sequence). There are 18 residues in the CDR3. V lost 0 bases and J lost 2; bases outside the gene matches: 12. CDR3 sequence: CSARDSRVAGVVTDTQYF. The CDR3, as DNA: TGCAGTGCTAGAGATAGTCGGGTAGCGGGGGTGGTCACAGATACGCAGTATTTT.

CDR3 amino acids: CASSWTRANEQYF. The CDR3 coding sequence is TGTGCCAGCAGCTGGACTAGGGCCAACGAGCAGTACTTC. The chain joins TRBV6-5 to TRBJ2-7; TRBD2 matches at 7 bases. The V segment lost 6 bases and the J segment 5 bases; nucleotides outside the gene matches: 7. The CDR3 totals 13 residues. The germline gives CDR1 MNHEY, CDR2 SVGAGI.

This clonotype was recorded many times. The chain combines TRBV25-1 with TRBJ2-2; D gene unclear. V was shortened by 4 bases and J by 9 bases, with 6 bases between the two germline ends. Germline CDR1 MGHDK, CDR2 SYGVNS. This CDR3 spans 11 amino acids. The CDR3 DNA sequence: TGTGCCAGCAGTGGCCCGAGGGAGCTGTTTTTT. Amino acids: CASSGPRELFF.

This clonotype was detected ten times or more. The CDR3 sequence: CASSSYELGGTSGPYEQYF. CDR3 sequence (DNA): TGTGCCAGCAGTTCTTACGAATTGGGGGGGACTAGCGGGCCCTACGAGCAGTACTTC. V is TRBV12-3 or TRBV12-4 and J is TRBJ2-7; TRBD2 matches 12 bases. V lost 4 bases, J lost 2 bases, and 15 bases stayed unmatched. The CDR3 is 19 residues long.

This clonotype was counted only a few times. The V call is TRBV7-2, the J call TRBJ2-3; 7 bases are shared with TRBD2. Germline values: CDR1 SGHTA, CDR2 FQGNSA. After removal of 5 bases from V and 0 bases from J, the junction contained 2 bases not matched to a gene. The CDR3 has 14 amino acids. The CDR3 bases are TGTGCCAGCAGCCCTAGCGGTAGCACAGATACGCAGTATTTT. Translated: CASSPSGSTDTQYF.

This clonotype was counted only a few times. V and J are TRBV29-1 and TRBJ2-7; weak D call: TRBD1 (6 bases). Trimming stripped 4 bases from V and 3 bases from J, with 13 bases between. Germline V CDR1 and CDR2: SQVTM, ANQGSEA. The CDR3 extends over 13 amino acids. The CDR3 DNA sequence: TGCAGCGTTGGGCAGGGGACCTACTACGAGCAGTACTTC. This gives the protein CSVGQGTYYEQYF.

CDR3 nucleotide sequence: TGTGCCAGCAGCACCTCAGGGGTCTATGGCTACACCTTC. This translates into CASSTSGVYGYTF. The V and J genes are TRBV11-2 and TRBJ1-2, with TRBD1 as a possible D gene (6 bases). The CDR3 sequence is 13 residues long. The ends were cut back, 5 bases at V and 4 bases at J, with 11 bases in the middle. Germline V gene data show CDR1 as SGHAT and CDR2 as FQNNGV. The full variable domain, completed using reference TRBV11-2 and TRBJ1-2, is EAGVAQSPRYKIIEKRQSVAFWCNPISGHATLYWYQQILGQGPKLLIQFQNNGVVDDSQLPKDRFSAERLKGVDSTLKIQPAKLEDSAVYLCASSTSGVYGYTFGSGTRLTVV.

This chain's CDR3 is CASTWAPRDTQYF. The CDR3 nucleotides read TGTGCCAGCACCTGGGCGCCGAGAGATACGCAGTATTTT. The genes are TRBV2 and TRBJ2-3, with no clear D. V was cut by 7 bases and J by 5 bases, with 13 bases left in between. The CDR3 sequence is 13 residues long. Germline-derived CDR1 and CDR2 are SNHLY and FYNNEI.

This clonotype was recorded once. J is TRBJ2-3 and V is TRBV29-1, with 11 positions matching TRBD2. This CDR3 has 17 residues. V shed 0 bases and J 1 base; nucleotides not matched to a gene: 6. The germline V gene encodes CDR1 SQVTM and CDR2 ANQGSEA. In DNA, the CDR3 is TGCAGCGTTGAAGAATTAGCGGGAGGGCCTGGCACAGATACGCAGTATTTT. It translates to CSVEELAGGPGTDTQYF.

This clonotype was observed a handful of times. The V gene is TRBV5-1, the J gene TRBJ2-7; D is undetermined. Germline V gene lookup returns CDR1 SGHRS and CDR2 YFSETQ. The CDR3 consists of 17 residues. The V end was cut by 3 bases, the J end by 2 bases, with 21 bases between. The CDR3 coding sequence is TGCGCCAGCAGCTACGACCCCTATGGACCCAAGGCCTACGAGCAGTACTTC. Its translation is CASSYDPYGPKAYEQYF.

This rearrangement joins TRBV4-2 to TRBJ2-7; D uncertain. CDR3 length: 14 amino acids. With 1 base removed from V and 7 bases from J, the gap between germline ends came to 14 bases. CDR1 and CDR2 from the germline V gene are LGHNA and YNFKEQ. Here the CDR3 reads CASSQVRDSGEQYF. The CDR3 nucleotides are TGTGCCAGCAGCCAAGTCAGAGATTCTGGGGAGCAGTACTTC.

In this sample, this clonotype turned up many times. V usage is TRBV6-5 and J usage is TRBJ1-6; the match to TRBD1 covers 11 bases. The V and J ends lost 6 bases and 10 bases, in that order; junction bases with no gene match: 11. Germline V CDR1 and CDR2: MNHEY, SVGAGI. The CDR3 consists of 16 residues. The CDR3 loop is CASRPPRDRGISPLHF. The CDR3 nucleotides read TGTGCCAGCAGACCTCCCAGGGACAGGGGGATATCACCCCTCCACTTT.

The chain has TRBV6-1 and TRBJ1-4, with a possible D match to TRBD1 (5 bases). Germline CDR1 reads MNHNS; CDR2 reads SASEGT. The CDR3 runs 14 residues. V was shortened by 0 bases and J by 10 bases, with 12 bases between the two germline ends. In DNA, the CDR3 is TGTGCCAGCAGTGAAGCGGACAAAACCGGAAAACTGTTTTTT. Its translation: CASSEADKTGKLFF.

This clonotype was recorded many times. This sequence joins TRBV2 and TRBJ1-5; D uncertain. Deletions cut 6 bases from V and 3 bases from J, with 9 bases between. The CDR3 runs 13 residues. Looked up from germline, CDR1 is SNHLY and CDR2 is FYNNEI. The CDR3 DNA is TGTGCCAGCAGGAGAGAAAACAATCAGCCCCAGCATTTT. It yields the protein CASRRENNQPQHF.

The V call is TRBV6-5, the J call TRBJ2-2, with D perhaps TRBD2 (5 bases). V lost 0 bases and J lost 7, with 15 bases in between. This CDR3 is built from 16 residues. CDR1 is MNHEY and CDR2 is SVGAGI in the germline V gene. Here the CDR3 DNA reads TGTGCCAGCAGTTACTCGATTGTACACAGCGGCGGGGAGCTGTTTTTT. Amino acid sequence: CASSYSIVHSGGELFF.

This clonotype was detected a few times. This chain connects TRBV12-3 or TRBV12-4 to TRBJ1-5; 8 nucleotides line up with TRBD1. The CDR3 spans 17 residues. The trim removed 6 bases at V and 0 bases at J, leaving 10 bases unmatched. CDR3 in amino acids: CASRLYTGGYSNQPQHF. CDR3 DNA sequence: TGTGCCAGCAGACTCTATACAGGGGGTTATAGCAATCAGCCCCAGCATTTT.

V is TRBV10-3 and J is TRBJ2-3, with D tentatively TRBD2 (6 bases). Trimming shortened V by 3 bases and J by 3 bases, and 13 bases separated the two germline ends. This CDR3 region has 15 residues. Germline CDR1 is ENHRY and CDR2 is SYGVKD. The CDR3 DNA is TGTGCCATCAGTGACGGAGGGAGGCGGACAGATACGCAGTATTTT. Its protein is CAISDGGRRTDTQYF.

The rearrangement uses TRBV7-8 and TRBJ1-5; D gene uncertain. From germline, CDR1 is SGHVS and CDR2 FQNEAQ. The germline V and J ends were trimmed by 2 bases and 1 base, with 12 bases remaining between them. The CDR3 consists of 16 residues. CDR3 DNA: TGTGCCAGCAGCTTAAGGAGGGCTGGGAGCAATCAGCCCCAGCATTTT. Its translation is CASSLRRAGSNQPQHF.

This clonotype was detected a few times. The chain joins TRBV12-3 or TRBV12-4 to TRBJ2-7, with D perhaps matching TRBD2 (5 bases). This CDR3 region has 13 residues. V lost 3 bases to trimming and J lost 4 bases, with 10 bases between them. CDR3 in DNA: TGTGCCAGCAGTTTTCGGACTGGTTACGAGCAGTACTTC. It encodes CASSFRTGYEQYF.

The chain recombines TRBV2 with TRBJ1-5; D not resolved. Germline-derived CDR1 and CDR2 are SNHLY and FYNNEI. The CDR3 has 17 residues. Trimming left V 4 bases short and J 0 bases short, with 16 bases between. As DNA, the CDR3 is TGTGCCAGCAGTGCGGAGGTTGGAGCTAATAGCAATCAGCCCCAGCATTTT. Protein: CASSAEVGANSNQPQHF.

The sample holds a few counts of this clonotype. This chain links TRBV5-1 with TRBJ2-1; D unclear. The V gene's germline CDR1 is SGHRS and CDR2 YFSETQ. Trimming pared 0 bases from V and 6 bases from J, leaving 7 bases between. The CDR3 consists of 13 residues. CDR3 sequence reads: CASSLAGRNEQFF. The DNA for the CDR3 is TGCGCCAGCAGCTTGGCAGGTCGCAATGAGCAGTTCTTC.

V and J are TRBV19 and TRBJ1-2, with a tentative D call TRBD1 (5 bases). The CDR3 extends over 14 amino acids. Trimming took 9 bases from V and 4 from J, leaving 18 bases between them. Germline V gene lookup returns CDR1 LNHDA and CDR2 SQIVND (reference sequence). Here the CDR3 DNA reads TGTGCCAGCATTAGTCCGGGACGAGTCTATGGCTACACCTTC. Translated, it gives CASISPGRVYGYTF.

The chain couples TRBV9 to TRBJ2-3; D is uncertain. The CDR3 length is 16 residues. Germline V gene lookup returns CDR1 SGDLS and CDR2 YYNGEE. Deletions cut 4 bases from V and 5 bases from J, with 20 bases between. CDR3: CASSPGRIELGDTQYF. CDR3 nucleotides: TGTGCCAGCAGCCCGGGCAGGATTGAATTGGGAGATACGCAGTATTTT.

By proportion, this clonotype is medium-sized. CDR3 in DNA: TGCAGTGCTATCGTCGATAGCGACGACTACGAGCAGTACTTC. Encoded protein: CSAIVDSDDYEQYF. The chain recombines TRBV20-1 with TRBJ2-7; tentative D call: TRBD2 (5 bases). CDR1 and CDR2 (germline): DFQATT, SNEGSKA (reference sequence). The CDR3 is 14 amino acids. Trimming stripped 4 bases from V and 3 bases from J, with 16 bases between.

This clonotype was seen more than once but under ten times. The chain employs TRBV12-3 or TRBV12-4 and TRBJ1-5; 7 nucleotides align to TRBD1. The trim removed 6 bases at V and 5 bases at J, leaving 10 bases unmatched. The CDR3 spans 15 residues. CDR3 loop: CASSSRDRLDQPQHF. CDR3 coding DNA: TGTGCCAGCAGCTCCCGGGACAGACTCGATCAGCCCCAGCATTTT.

This clonotype has only a few counts. The chain links TRBV12-3 or TRBV12-4 to TRBJ2-2; 7 nucleotides line up with TRBD2. V shed 1 base, J shed 2 bases, and the junction held 4 bases outside the gene matches. The CDR3 covers 16 residues. The CDR3 nucleotides read TGTGCCAGCAGTTTAGGAAGCGGGATTAACACCGGGGAGCTGTTTTTT. It is translated as CASSLGSGINTGELFF.

The genes are TRBV6-5 and TRBJ2-1, with TRBD1 matching over 8 bases. V shed 2 bases and J 0 bases; nucleotides not matched to a gene: 3. Looked up from germline, CDR1 is MNHEY and CDR2 is SVGAGI. The CDR3 sequence is 16 residues long. The CDR3 protein is CASSYRTGSSYNEQFF. In nucleotides, the CDR3 is TGTGCCAGCAGTTACCGGACAGGGAGCTCCTACAATGAGCAGTTCTTC.